The 2 T cell receptor beta chains listed next were all sequenced from one sample in a study of a mutant IDH1 vaccine in newly diagnosed glioma. The time point was: baseline, week 1 (first vaccination visit). The treatment is: pre-vaccination baseline after standard-of-care therapy. Here immunoSEQ multiplex PCR was the method, and the copy in TCRdb shows in-frame clones only, minus some. The repertoire holds tens of thousands of clones, with 93% as singletons. The sequenced sample was PBMCs, obtained from a glioma patient treated with radiotherapy, temozolomide or both. These receptors all come from a man aged 35-49 years with glioma.

V is TRBV9 and J is TRBJ2-5, with 11 bases that match TRBD1. The CDR3 is 15 residues long. V was clipped by 3 bases and J by 0 bases; unmatched bases: 1. Germline V gene data show CDR1 as SGDLS and CDR2 as YYNGEE. CDR3 sequence (DNA): TGTGCCAGCAGCGGGGACAGGGGGTACCAAGAGACCCAGTACTTC. Its translation is CASSGDRGYQETQYF. The full variable domain, in which reference TRBV9 and TRBJ2-5 provide the parts outside the CDR3, is DSGVTQTPKHLITATGQRVTLRCSPRSGDLSVYWYQQSLDQGLQFLIQYYNGEERAKGNILERFSAQQFPDLHSELNLSSLELGDSALYFCASSGDRGYQETQYFGPGTRLLVL.

The chain couples TRBV7-3 to TRBJ1-1, with D maybe TRBD1 (5 bases). Germline loops: CDR1 SGHTA, CDR2 FQGTGA. CDR3 size: 14 residues. V lost 5 bases and J lost 1, with 11 bases in between. CDR3 coding DNA: TGTGCCAGCAGCCCCCCAGGGCGGAACACTGAAGCTTTCTTT. Its protein is CASSPPGRNTEAFF.